These 3 T cell receptor beta chains came from one sample sequenced in a study of OX40 agonist ivuxolimab in advanced cancers. TCRdb keeps only in-frame clones here, not all; method: immunoSEQ multiplex PCR. The data contain approximately 75,000 clones, 78% of them seen just once; the ten biggest clones take up roughly 5.4%. Specimen: CD4+ or CD8+ T cells sorted from blood, collected in a trial of the OX40 agonist ivuxolimab. These receptors were taken from an adult with an advanced solid tumor such as melanoma, head and neck, liver or kidney cancer.

This clone was counted once. The genes are TRBV19 and TRBJ2-1, with 12 bases fitting TRBD2. The CDR3 length is 15 residues. The V and J ends lost 4 bases and 8 bases, in that order; junction bases with no gene match: 6. Germline CDR1 reads LNHDA; CDR2 reads SQIVND (reference sequence). DNA of the CDR3: TGTGCCAGTAGTAATGGCCTAGCGGGAGGGTATGAGCAGTTCTTC. Its translation is CASSNGLAGGYEQFF.

This clone was found once. J is TRBJ1-2 and V is TRBV5-5; D might be TRBD1 (6 bases). The germline gives CDR1 SGHKS, CDR2 YYEKEE (reference sequence). The CDR3 sequence is 14 residues long. Trimming left V 2 bases short and J 3 bases short, with 11 bases between. The CDR3 DNA follows: TGTGCCAGCAGCTTCTCAGGGGACTACTATGGCTACACCTTC. Encoded protein: CASSFSGDYYGYTF.

This clone was seen more than once but under ten times. The rearrangement joins TRBV2 to TRBJ1-2; 10 bases fit TRBD1. The ends lost 1 base at V and 8 bases at J; junction bases unmatched: 10. CDR1 SNHLY and CDR2 FYNNEI come from the germline V gene. This CDR3 has 16 amino acids. Written as DNA, the CDR3 is TGTGCCAGCAGTGAAGTAACACCAGACAGGGGGCGAGGCTACACCTTC. Translating gives CASSEVTPDRGRGYTF.